The 12 T cell receptor beta chains below come from one sample, sequenced in a study of vaccination and CD4 T cells after COVID-19. Their antigen targets remain unknown. The Oncomine TCR Beta short-read assay was applied to DNA of cultured CD4+ T cells. TCRdb processed the PCR reads anew with MiXCR; each CDR3 protein has one entry. Of about 10,000 distinct CDR3 sequences listed, 69% are singletons. Stated treatment: roughly 10-day PBMC culture with coronavirus spike peptide pools or control peptides (ViraFEST assay). Sequencing used CD4+ T cells from blood, cultured in vitro. These TCRs come from a human donor who had recovered from COVID-19.

The V call is TRBV9, the J call TRBJ2-7; D gene ambiguous. The CDR3 loop spans 15 amino acids. V lost 3 bases and J lost 3, with 16 bases in between. Per germline, CDR1 SGDLS and CDR2 YYNGEE. CDR3 sequence: CASSASPSPIYEQYF. CDR3 DNA: TGTGCCAGCAGCGCCAGTCCAAGCCCAATCTACGAGCAGTACTTC.

This clonotype rates as medium-sized. This chain joins TRBV30 and TRBJ2-2; TRBD2 matches 15 bases. The CDR3 spans 18 residues. CDR1 is GTSNPN and CDR2 is SVGIG in the germline V gene (reference sequence). With V trimmed by 2 bases and J by 4 bases, 8 bases remained unmatched. This CDR3 reads CAWSPGLAGGVGTGELFF. The CDR3 bases are TGTGCCTGGAGTCCCGGACTAGCGGGAGGGGTCGGCACCGGGGAGCTGTTTTTT.

This clonotype showed up just once. The rearrangement uses TRBV24-1 and TRBJ2-1; 7 nucleotides align to TRBD2. The germline gives CDR1 KGHDR, CDR2 SFDVKD. The CDR3 length is 15 residues. With 0 bases clipped from V and 7 bases from J, the junction kept 5 bases outside the gene matches. Written as DNA, the CDR3 is TGTGCCACCAGTGATTTGCAGGGACTATCTAATGAGCAGTTCTTC. Residues: CATSDLQGLSNEQFF.

The CDR3: CAWGQSNYGYTF. CDR3 nucleotides: TGTGCCTGGGGACAGAGTAACTATGGCTACACCTTC. The chain uses TRBV30 and TRBJ1-2; possible D gene TRBD1, 6 bases. Trimming shortened V by 5 bases and J by 1 base, and 8 bases separated the two germline ends. Germline lookup yields CDR1 GTSNPN and CDR2 SVGIG (reference sequence). The CDR3 contains 12 residues.

CDR3 in DNA: TGTGCCAGCGTCCGGGAACGGTCCTATGGCTACACCTTC. It yields the protein CASVRERSYGYTF. V and J are TRBV27 and TRBJ1-2; no clear D. The V end lost 8 bases, the J end lost 4 bases, and 14 bases lay between the germline ends. The CDR3 extends over 13 amino acids. Germline CDR1 and CDR2: MNHEY and SMNVEV (reference sequence).

The rearrangement links TRBV20-1 to TRBJ2-3; tentative D call: TRBD2 (5 bases). Germline-derived CDR1 and CDR2 are DFQATT and SNEGSKA (reference sequence). Deletions cut 0 bases from V and 7 bases from J, with 14 bases between. This CDR3 spans 14 amino acids. The chain's CDR3 is CSARERVGGYTQYF. In nucleotides, the CDR3 is TGCAGTGCTAGAGAGAGGGTGGGTGGGTATACGCAGTATTTT.

V is TRBV7-9 and J is TRBJ2-5; D gene ambiguous. This CDR3 comprises 11 residues. Germline V CDR1 and CDR2: SEHNR, FQNEAQ (reference sequence). Trimming removed 2 bases from V and 4 bases from J, with 2 bases in between. CDR3 sequence reads: CASSLTETQYF. The CDR3 DNA reads TGTGCCAGCAGCTTAACAGAGACCCAGTACTTC.

This clonotype was detected a few times. The chain couples TRBV28 to TRBJ1-5; D is uncertain. This CDR3 is 15 amino acids long. Trimming took 5 bases from V and 1 from J, leaving 12 bases between them. Germline CDR1 MDHEN, CDR2 SYDVKM. The CDR3, as DNA: TGTGCCAGCAGTCCCCTAGGAGGGAGCAATCAGCCCCAGCATTTT. Its protein is CASSPLGGSNQPQHF.

On this clonotype itself: The germline gene is not matched at one end of the junction; a read error may be the cause. The chain employs TRBV6-5 and TRBJ1-5, with D uncertain. Germline V gene lookup returns CDR1 MNHEY and CDR2 SVGAGI. The length of the CDR3 is 14 residues. The CDR3 spells CASGYSQAAEPQHF. Written as DNA, the CDR3 is TGTGCCAGCGGTTACTCGCAGGCCGCCGAGCCCCAGCATTTT.

The chain employs TRBV7-3 and TRBJ1-5; D is unclear. The CDR3 consists of 14 residues. V was trimmed by 7 bases and J by 4 bases, leaving 14 bases between them. Germline V lookup: CDR1 SGHTA, CDR2 FQGTGA. DNA of the CDR3: TGTGCCAGCAACAGACCCGGCGGGAATCAGCCCCAGCATTTT. Translation: CASNRPGGNQPQHF.

The genes are TRBV7-6 and TRBJ1-2; the match to TRBD1 covers 8 bases. CDR1 SGHVS and CDR2 FNYEAQ come from the germline V gene. Trimming removed 8 bases from V and 8 bases from J; junction bases left unmatched: 4. The CDR3 runs 11 residues. This CDR3 is CASGQGDGYTF. DNA for the CDR3: TGTGCCAGCGGACAGGGAGACGGCTACACCTTC.

This clonotype was counted between two and nine times. The chain carries TRBV2 and TRBJ1-6; 8 bases map to TRBD1. After removal of 6 bases from V and 13 bases from J, the junction contained 11 bases not matched to a gene. The CDR3 totals 14 residues. Per the germline V gene, CDR1 is SNHLY and CDR2 is FYNNEI. The CDR3 DNA sequence: TGTGCCAGCAGGTCGACAGGGGAATCGACCCCCCTCCACTTT. Protein sequence: CASRSTGESTPLHF.